The 13 T cell receptor beta chains presented below share a single source sample, sequenced in a study of blood T cells in healthy people across ages. For the second PCR, which ran for 7 to 11 cycles, a sample-barcoded 5' primer and a J-beta primer mix were used. Using its own MiXCR run on the 5' RACE reads, TCRdb lists one record per CDR3 protein. This table has 1.5 million to 2 million distinct CDR3 sequences, 28% appearing once. Sequenced: blood. These receptors were collected from a woman under 40 in good health.

The chain recombines TRBV2 with TRBJ1-4; a possible D gene is TRBD1 (6 bases). The V gene lost 7 bases and the J gene lost 6 bases, with 18 bases spanning the gap. The CDR3 sequence is 15 residues long. Germline CDR1 and CDR2: SNHLY and FYNNEI. The CDR3 protein is CASNTPGQLYEKLFF. The CDR3 DNA follows: TGTGCCAGCAACACGCCGGGACAATTATATGAAAAACTGTTTTTT.

V and J are TRBV7-9 and TRBJ1-1; no clear D gene. CDR1 is SEHNR, CDR2 FQNEAQ, per germline (reference sequence). The CDR3 sequence is 14 residues long. V lost 7 bases, J lost 0 bases, and 12 bases lay in between. DNA of the CDR3: TGTGCCAGCACCTCGACTAACATGAACACTGAAGCTTTCTTT. It is translated as CASTSTNMNTEAFF.

This chain connects TRBV20-1 to TRBJ2-5; TRBD2 matches at 13 bases. CDR3 size: 19 residues. V shed 1 base and J 5 bases; nucleotides not matched to a gene: 16. Looked up from germline, CDR1 is DFQATT and CDR2 is SNEGSKA (reference sequence). CDR3 bases: TGCAGTGCTAGAGGCCCTAAACTAGCGGGGGGGCTCAGCGGGGAGACCCAGTACTTC. Its translation is CSARGPKLAGGLSGETQYF.

This chain uses TRBV20-1 with TRBJ2-1; TRBD2 matches at 11 bases. Per germline, CDR1 DFQATT and CDR2 SNEGSKA (reference sequence). The length of the CDR3 is 15 residues. V gave up 4 bases and J gave up 1 base; unmatched junction bases: 3. CDR3 loop: CSAISGGASYNEQFF. The CDR3 DNA is TGCAGTGCTATTAGCGGGGGGGCATCCTACAATGAGCAGTTCTTC.

The rearrangement uses TRBV29-1 and TRBJ1-5; a possible D gene is TRBD1 (6 bases). The CDR3 totals 10 residues. Germline V CDR1 and CDR2: SQVTM, ANQGSEA. The CDR3 DNA reads as TGCACTACAGGGCCTCAGCCCCAGCATTTT. It codes for CTTGPQPQHF. The entire variable domain, with the rest obtained from reference TRBV29-1 and TRBJ1-5, is as follows: SAVISQKPSRDICQRGTSLTIQCQVDSQVTMMFWYRQQPGQSLTLIATANQGSEATYESGFVIDKFPISRPNLTFSTLTVSNMSPEDSSIYLCTTGPQPQHFGDGTRLSIL.

On this clonotype: Likely a read error: the CDR3 ends without its conserved phenylalanine or tryptophan. V is TRBV7-3 and J is TRBJ2-1; a weak D match, TRBD1 (5 bases). The CDR3 has 15 amino acids. The germline CDR1 and CDR2 sequences are SGHTA and FQGTGA. The V and J ends lost 5 bases and 11 bases respectively, with 22 bases between them. This CDR3 is CASSSEPRSPGKQFV. Written as DNA, the CDR3 is TGTGCCAGCAGCAGTGAACCACGGTCCCCAGGGAAGCAGTTCGTC.

Only a few counts were recorded for this clonotype. The rearrangement joins TRBV7-2 to TRBJ1-5; the match to TRBD1 covers 7 bases. With V trimmed by 5 bases and J by 9 bases, 10 bases remained unmatched. The CDR3 loop spans 14 amino acids. In germline, CDR1 is SGHTA, CDR2 FQGNSA. CDR3 loop: CASSPDRDGGPQHF. CDR3 coding DNA: TGTGCCAGCAGCCCCGACAGGGATGGCGGGCCCCAGCATTTT. Looking up the rest from reference TRBV7-2 and TRBJ1-5 gives the full variable domain: GAGVSQSPSNKVTEKGKDVELRCDPISGHTALYWYRQSLGQGLEFLIYFQGNSAPDKSGLPSDRFSAERTGGSVSTLTIQRTQQEDSAVYLCASSPDRDGGPQHFGDGTRLSIL.

This clonotype was seen a few times. CDR3 in amino acids: CASSIDRPGGSYNEQFF. In DNA form, the CDR3 reads TGTGCCAGTAGTATAGATCGCCCCGGGGGGTCCTACAATGAGCAGTTCTTC. The rearrangement links TRBV19 to TRBJ2-1, with 7 bases identical to TRBD2. Germline CDR1 reads LNHDA; CDR2 reads SQIVND (reference sequence). Germline trimming cut 0 bases from V and 1 base from J; bases unmatched to any gene: 6. The length of the CDR3 is 17 residues.

This clonotype came up many times. This rearrangement joins TRBV7-6 to TRBJ2-5; 7 bases align to TRBD2. The CDR3 runs 17 residues. Per the germline V gene, CDR1 is SGHVS and CDR2 is FNYEAQ. V was clipped by 5 bases and J by 3 bases; unmatched bases: 15. CDR3 in amino acids: CASSRRTPGGEKETQYF. CDR3 bases: TGTGCCAGCAGCCGCCGAACTCCGGGAGGCGAGAAAGAGACCCAGTACTTC.

This chain uses TRBV6-2 or TRBV6-3 with TRBJ2-7; a weak D match, TRBD2 (6 bases). Germline-derived CDR1 and CDR2 are MNHEY and SVGEGT. V was shortened by 5 bases and J by 4 bases, with 15 bases between the two germline ends. CDR3 size: 14 residues. The CDR3 DNA is TGTGCCAGCAGTATGGGACTCCGAGCTTACGAGCAGTACTTC. This encodes CASSMGLRAYEQYF.

The V gene is TRBV20-1, the J gene TRBJ2-1, with D maybe TRBD1 (5 bases). The CDR3 spans 14 residues. The germline V and J ends were trimmed by 0 bases and 3 bases, with 9 bases remaining between them. Germline CDR1 is DFQATT and CDR2 is SNEGSKA (reference sequence). CDR3 amino acids: CSARDRQGYNEQFF. The CDR3 region has the DNA TGCAGTGCTAGAGATCGTCAGGGCTACAATGAGCAGTTCTTC.

The chain joins TRBV20-1 to TRBJ2-1, with D tentatively TRBD2 (7 bases). V lost 3 bases and J 6 bases, leaving 18 bases between the germline ends. Germline V gives CDR1 DFQATT, CDR2 SNEGSKA (reference sequence). This CDR3 has 15 amino acids. The CDR3 protein is CSARSPSGGRNEQFF. As DNA, the CDR3 is TGCAGTGCTAGGTCCCCGTCGGGGGGCCGCAATGAGCAGTTCTTC.

This clonotype has a single count. J is TRBJ1-2 and V is TRBV20-1; D gene unclear. Germline V gene data show CDR1 as DFQATT and CDR2 as SNEGSKA (reference sequence). The CDR3 loop spans 11 amino acids. The ends were cut back, 5 bases at V and 8 bases at J, with 12 bases in the middle. In DNA, the CDR3 is TGCAGTGCTTCGGCGGGTCGCGGCTACACCTTC. It codes for CSASAGRGYTF.